This T cell receptor (beta chain) is drawn from a study of T cell responses to AZD1222 COVID-19 vaccine. Study results and caveats: There were repertoire samples only from the period after the peak T cell response. Increases in Spike-specific TCR breadth and depth were seen after two AZD1222 doses.

Second-dose timings of about 4 or about 12 weeks were pooled. The CDR3 totals 15 residues. Trimming removed 5 bases from V and 2 bases from J; junction bases left unmatched: 8. The germline V gene has CDR1 SGHRS and CDR2 YFSETQ. Points on this clone: Its antigen is not known.

Some clones are missing from TCRdb's copy, which holds only in-frame ones; the method was immunoSEQ multiplex PCR. The sample lists under 130,000 clones, 80% to 90% seen once, with roughly 45% in the top ten. V and J are TRBV5-1 and TRBJ2-7; TRBD2 aligns across 9 bases. Sequencing was performed on peripheral blood, taken 28 days after the second AZD1222 dose. This receptor was taken from an adult who received the AZD1222 COVID-19 vaccine. This CDR3 is CASSGASGAPYEQYF. CDR3 nucleotides: TGCGCCAGCAGTGGGGCTAGCGGGGCCCCCTACGAGCAGTACTTC.